This T cell receptor (beta chain) was sequenced for a study of vaccination effects on CD4 cells after COVID-19. This clone has more than one count but fewer than ten. Its antigen is not identified. Antigen-specific CD4+ T cells were expanded with viral peptide pools in the ViraFEST assay before sequencing. Subsequent to a culture period of 10 to 11 days, CD4+ T cells were isolated. SARS-CoV-2 infection was confirmed by PCR in the person between March and December 2020. Two-dose vaccination with either BNT162b2 or mRNA-1273 was given to the participants. CDR3 length: 14 residues. The V end lost 6 bases, the J end lost 5 bases, and 13 bases lay between the germline ends. Germline V gives CDR1 MNHEY, CDR2 SVGAGI. Sequenced by immunoSEQ multiplex PCR; TCRdb stores in-frame clones only, minus some. The sample carries roughly 15,000 clones, 76% recorded once.

This chain links TRBV6-5 with TRBJ1-4; no clear D gene. The specimen comprised CD4+ T cells from PBMCs cultured with SARS-CoV-2 spike peptides, sampled after COVID-19 vaccination. The clonotype comes from a human donor who had a prior SARS-CoV-2 infection. The CDR3 DNA reads TGTGCCAGCAGCCCGGACGGATGGAATGAAAAACTGTTTTTT. It is translated as CASSPDGWNEKLFF.